This T cell receptor beta chain originates from a study of radiation and T cells in renal cell carcinoma. General observations from the study: Top tumor clonotypes rose in blood 2 weeks post-radiation, then contracted.

Time point here: blood 2 weeks post-SBRT. The treatment here: 15 Gy SBRT to primary tumor, nephrectomy 4 weeks later. Clear cell pathology was present in this patient's renal cell carcinoma. Concerning this clone itself: Its target is unknown.

Clones were sequenced by immunoSEQ multiplex PCR, and TCRdb holds only the in-frame ones, with some missing. The profile shows just over 150,000 clones, around 90% of them singletons. The origin of this receptor is a woman between 50 and 59 years old with renal cell carcinoma. Sequencing used blood, obtained from a patient whose treatment included radiotherapy and nephrectomy.

The CDR3 DNA follows: TGTGCCAGCAGCAAGACTAGCGGAGACCCGGAGGAGAATGAGCAGTTCTTC. Translated: CASSKTSGDPEENEQFF. The genes are TRBV7-3 and TRBJ2-1; 9 bases agree with TRBD2. V shed 5 bases, J shed 7 bases, and the junction held 15 bases outside the gene matches. This CDR3 is 17 amino acids long. Looked up from germline, CDR1 is SGHTA and CDR2 is FQGTGA. The full variable domain, rest sourced from reference TRBV7-3 and TRBJ2-1, is GAGVSQTPSNKVTEKGKYVELRCDPISGHTALYWYRQSLGQGPEFLIYFQGTGAADDSGLPNDRFFAVRPEGSVSTLKIQRTERGDSAVYLCASSKTSGDPEENEQFFGPGTRLTVL.